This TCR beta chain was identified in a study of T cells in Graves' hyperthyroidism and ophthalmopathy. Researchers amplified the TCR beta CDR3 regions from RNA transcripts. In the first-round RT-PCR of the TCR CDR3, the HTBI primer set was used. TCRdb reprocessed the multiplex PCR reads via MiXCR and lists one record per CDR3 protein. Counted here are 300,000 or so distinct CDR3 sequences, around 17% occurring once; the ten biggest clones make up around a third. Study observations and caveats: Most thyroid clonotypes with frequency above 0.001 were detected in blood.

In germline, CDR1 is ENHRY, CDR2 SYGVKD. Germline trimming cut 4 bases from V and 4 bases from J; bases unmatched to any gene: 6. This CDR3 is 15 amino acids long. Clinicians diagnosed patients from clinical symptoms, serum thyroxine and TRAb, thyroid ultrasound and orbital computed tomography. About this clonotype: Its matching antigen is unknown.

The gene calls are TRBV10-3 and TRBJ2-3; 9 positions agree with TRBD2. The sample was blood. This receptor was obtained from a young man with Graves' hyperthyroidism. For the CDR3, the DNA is TGTGCCATCAGTGGACTAGCGGAGGGGGCAGATACGCAGTATTTT. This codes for CAISGLAEGADTQYF.